The rows below give T cell receptor beta chains drawn from one sample of a study of PD-1 blockade in classical Hodgkin lymphoma. The data were produced by immunoSEQ multiplex PCR, yet TCRdb's version contains in-frame clones alone and is incomplete. This sample has some 100,000 clones, with more than 90% found just once. This specimen was peripheral blood mononuclear cells (PBMCs), taken at baseline. The receptors come from a human donor with classical Hodgkin lymphoma. CDR3s include the opening cysteine and the closing phenylalanine or tryptophan. A D gene is named only where the DNA matches it firmly. Clone size is given for some rows only: seen once, a few or many times, or a class if the clone is expanded.

CASSTGSGAMIETQYF | TGCGCCAGCAGCACCGGGTCGGGGGCTATGATCGAGACCCAGTACTTC | - | - | TRBJ2-5 | TRBV5-1
CASSYLLRGKFTGELFF | TGCGCCAGCAGCTACCTACTCAGGGGGAAGTTCACCGGGGAGCTGTTTTTT | - | TRBD1 | TRBJ2-2 | TRBV5-1
CSARFTYEQYF | TGCAGTGCCAGATTTACCTACGAGCAGTACTTC | - | - | TRBJ2-7 | TRBV20-1
CASRGQGSYEQYF | TGTGCCAGTAGAGGACAGGGGAGCTACGAGCAGTACTTC | - | TRBD1 | TRBJ2-7 | TRBV19
CASSSYARDRTWGEDTEAFF | TGTGCCAGCAGTTCGTACGCCCGGGACAGAACTTGGGGGGAGGACACTGAAGCTTTCTTT | - | TRBD1 | TRBJ1-1 | TRBV28
CASRIQGTGEQYF | TGTGCCAGTAGAATACAGGGGACGGGCGAGCAGTACTTC | - | TRBD1 | TRBJ2-7 | TRBV19
CASSLVISGGGDTQYF | TGTGCCAGCAGCTTAGTAATTAGCGGGGGTGGAGATACGCAGTATTTT | - | TRBD2 | TRBJ2-3 | TRBV13
CASSLRGYEQYF | TGCGCCAGCAGCTTACGGGGTTACGAGCAGTACTTC | - | - | TRBJ2-7 | TRBV5-1
CAWSRDRPHGYTF | TGTGCCTGGAGTCGGGACCGACCCCATGGCTACACCTTC | once | - | TRBJ1-2 | TRBV30
CASSLAPLGYTF | TGTGCCAGCAGTTTAGCCCCCCTCGGCTACACCTTC | - | - | TRBJ1-2 | TRBV28
CASSGIMGGESWNYGYTF | TGTGCCAGCAGCGGGATTATGGGGGGCGAGAGTTGGAACTATGGCTACACCTTC | - | - | TRBJ1-2 | TRBV27
CASSTGQGMPYEQYF | TGTGCCAGCAGCACGGGACAGGGGATGCCCTACGAGCAGTACTTC | - | TRBD1 | TRBJ2-7 | TRBV5-6
CASSLFRVDNEQFF | TGTGCCAGCAGTTTATTTAGGGTAGACAATGAGCAGTTCTTC | - | - | TRBJ2-1 | TRBV27
CASSYRVQGGYEQYF | TGTGCCAGCAGTTACCGGGTACAGGGAGGATACGAGCAGTACTTC | - | - | TRBJ2-7 | TRBV6-6
CASSVESAGDEQFF | TGTGCCAGCAGTGTCGAATCAGCGGGAGATGAGCAGTTCTTC | - | TRBD2 | TRBJ2-1 | TRBV2
CASSQRVPQHF | TGTGCCAGCTCGCAGCGTGTGCCCCAGCATTTT | - | - | TRBJ1-5 | TRBV27
CASSPTVVRFDRDRGSYTF | TGTGCCAGCAGCCCAACAGTTGTACGATTTGACAGGGACCGGGGGAGCTACACCTTC | - | TRBD1 | TRBJ1-2 | TRBV7-9